This T cell receptor beta chain is drawn from a study of vaccination and CD4 T cells after COVID-19. Researchers used the Oncomine TCR Beta short-read assay to sequence DNA from cultured CD4+ T cells. TCRdb re-analysed the PCR reads in MiXCR, keeping a single row per CDR3 protein. The repertoire holds just over 15,000 distinct CDR3 sequences, with 55% to 85% as singletons. In the case of this clonotype: The antigen is unknown.

Germline V gives CDR1 DFQATT, CDR2 SNEGSKA (reference sequence). The CDR3 consists of 13 residues. V lost 6 bases to trimming and J lost 9 bases, with 21 bases between them. Treatment of the sample: roughly ten-day PBMC culture with coronavirus spike peptide pools or control peptides (ViraFEST assay). J is TRBJ2-7 and V is TRBV20-1; D unclear. This receptor was identified in a human donor who had recovered from COVID-19. The source material was CD4+ T cells from blood, cultured in vitro. This CDR3 reads CSATGQAKGRQYF. CDR3 DNA: TGCAGTGCCACCGGTCAGGCAAAAGGGCGGCAGTACTTC.